Listed here are 28 T cell receptor beta chains from one sample, sequenced in a study of T-cell memory formation after mild COVID-19. TCRdb recomputed calls from the 5' RACE reads with MiXCR, one row per CDR3 protein. The sample has 560,000 or so distinct CDR3 sequences; 17% are singletons. The specimen sequenced was PBMCs or a T cell subset sorted from them (not recorded which). These receptors were obtained from an adult woman who had mild COVID-19 (a few samples of this study predate the infection). Cell type and time point are not known.

This clonotype was detected only a few times. V and J are TRBV5-1 and TRBJ2-1; D remains unclear. V lost 7 bases and J lost 0, with 17 bases in between. This CDR3 comprises 16 residues. Germline V gives CDR1 SGHRS, CDR2 YFSETQ. DNA of the CDR3: TGCGCCAGCGGCCGCGGCGGCGAGAGCTCCTACAATGAGCAGTTCTTC. Encoded protein: CASGRGGESSYNEQFF.

This rearrangement joins TRBV6-2 or TRBV6-3 to TRBJ2-5; TRBD1 aligns across 10 bases. This CDR3 comprises 16 residues. The germline V gene has CDR1 MNHEY and CDR2 SVGEGT. V lost 10 bases, J lost 4 bases, and 15 bases stayed unmatched. CDR3 DNA sequence: TGTGCCACCACGTGGACAGGGGGGCTCCTCGGAGAGACCCAGTACTTC. Its protein product is CATTWTGGLLGETQYF.

This clonotype has more than one count but fewer than ten. J is TRBJ2-1 and V is TRBV5-4; tentatively, D is TRBD1 or TRBD2 (6 bases each). Germline V gene lookup returns CDR1 SGHNT and CDR2 YYREEE (reference sequence). The ends were cut back, 2 bases at V and 8 bases at J, with 14 bases in the middle. This CDR3 spans 14 amino acids. The CDR3 DNA follows: TGTGCCAGCAGCTTTAATTGGGGGGCGCATGAGCAGTTCTTC. It is translated as CASSFNWGAHEQFF.

The J gene is TRBJ2-5, the V gene TRBV5-1, with 12 bases that match TRBD2. The trim removed 2 bases at V and 1 base at J, leaving 3 bases unmatched. CDR1 is SGHRS and CDR2 is YFSETQ in the germline V gene. The CDR3 contains 16 residues. The CDR3 loop is CASSLLAGGIQETQYF. For the CDR3, the DNA is TGCGCCAGCAGCTTACTAGCGGGGGGAATCCAAGAGACCCAGTACTTC.

This clonotype came up a few times. The chain carries TRBV7-6 and TRBJ2-1; TRBD1 might be the D (6 bases). The CDR3 is 14 amino acids. The V end was cut by 5 bases, the J end by 7 bases, with 15 bases between. Germline-derived CDR1 and CDR2 are SGHVS and FNYEAQ. The CDR3 coding sequence is TGTGCCAGCAGCCGTACAGGGCTATGGAATGAGCAGTTCTTC. It encodes CASSRTGLWNEQFF. The full variable domain, with the rest looked up from reference TRBV7-6 and TRBJ2-1, is GAGVSQSPRYKVTKRGQDVALRCDPISGHVSLYWYRQALGQGPEFLTYFNYEAQQDKSGLPNDRFSAERPEGSISTLTIQRTEQRDSAMYRCASSRTGLWNEQFFGPGTRLTVL.

A note on this clonotype: A junction end diverges from the germline sequence, so it may reflect a read error. The gene calls are TRBV30 and TRBJ1-1, with a possible D match to TRBD1 (5 bases). Germline V CDR1 and CDR2: GTSNPN, SVGIG (reference sequence). The CDR3 runs to 12 residues. The CDR3 protein is CAWRGVKTEAFF. CDR3 nucleotides: TGTGCCTGGAGGGGGGTGAAAACTGAAGCTTTCTTT.

A few counts support this clonotype. V and J are TRBV9 and TRBJ2-7, with TRBD1 matching over 9 bases. V shed 4 bases and J 5 bases; nucleotides not matched to a gene: 7. Germline values: CDR1 SGDLS, CDR2 YYNGEE. This CDR3 is built from 14 residues. The CDR3 loop is CASSTNRGRNEQYF. Written as DNA, the CDR3 is TGTGCCAGCAGCACGAACAGGGGGCGCAACGAGCAGTACTTC.

This clonotype came up many times. V and J are TRBV4-1 and TRBJ1-5; unclear D gene. Germline CDR1 MGHRA, CDR2 YSYEKL. The germline V and J ends were trimmed by 3 bases and 3 bases, with 6 bases remaining between them. The CDR3 covers 13 residues. CDR3 sequence reads: CASSQDPNQPQHF. In nucleotides, the CDR3 is TGCGCCAGCAGCCAGGATCCCAATCAGCCCCAGCATTTT.

This rearrangement joins TRBV5-6 to TRBJ2-7; the D gene is possibly TRBD1 (6 bases). This CDR3 has 13 residues. V shed 3 bases and J shed 4 bases, with 11 bases lying between them. CDR1 is SGHDT and CDR2 is YYEEEE in the germline V gene. CDR3 residues: CASSSTGWYEQYF. The DNA for the CDR3 is TGTGCCAGCAGCTCCACAGGGTGGTACGAGCAGTACTTC.

The chain combines TRBV29-1 with TRBJ2-3, with D unresolved. Per germline, CDR1 SQVTM and CDR2 ANQGSEA. This CDR3 contains 12 residues. The V end was cut by 2 bases, the J end by 4 bases, with 7 bases between. The CDR3 DNA is TGCAGCGTTGAAAACAGTGCAGATACGCAGTATTTT. This translates into CSVENSADTQYF.

The V call is TRBV7-9, the J call TRBJ2-1; the D gene could be TRBD1 or TRBD2 (5 bases each). Germline CDR1 reads SEHNR; CDR2 reads FQNEAQ (reference sequence). The CDR3 sequence is 17 residues long. The ends were cut back, 5 bases at V and 0 bases at J, with 17 bases in the middle. CDR3 amino acids: CASSRGRRTSSYNEQFF. The CDR3, as DNA: TGTGCCAGCAGCCGGGGCAGGCGGACAAGCTCCTACAATGAGCAGTTCTTC.

The CDR3 loop reads CASSLRGETYEQYF. For the CDR3, the DNA is TGTGCCAGCAGTTTGCGCGGGGAGACCTACGAGCAGTACTTC. The chain uses TRBV12-3 or TRBV12-4 and TRBJ2-7; tentatively, D is TRBD2 (6 bases). The CDR3 is made up of 14 amino acids. Between the trimmed V and J ends, which lost 3 bases and 2 bases, there was a span of 11 bases.

This clonotype was observed a handful of times. The CDR3: CASSFGLGSPDEQFF. The CDR3 coding sequence is TGTGCCAGCAGCTTTGGACTAGGGTCCCCGGATGAGCAGTTCTTC. The chain couples TRBV11-2 to TRBJ2-1; TRBD2 matches 7 bases. This CDR3 contains 15 residues. The J segment lost 8 bases and the V segment lost 3 bases, leaving 10 bases of the junction unmatched. Per germline, CDR1 SGHAT and CDR2 FQNNGV.

In this sample, this clonotype turned up many times. The V and J genes are TRBV7-2 and TRBJ2-4; D possibly matches TRBD1 or TRBD2 (6 bases each). Trimming stripped 7 bases from V and 1 base from J, with 17 bases between. The CDR3 is 16 amino acids. Germline V lookup: CDR1 SGHTA, CDR2 FQGNSA. CDR3 amino acids: CASTWTGGGAKNIQYF. The CDR3 DNA reads as TGTGCCAGCACCTGGACCGGAGGGGGGGCCAAAAACATTCAGTACTTC.

This clonotype turned up a few times. The chain links TRBV5-6 to TRBJ2-1; weak D call: TRBD1 (5 bases). CDR3 length equals 15 residues. The V end was cut by 0 bases, the J end by 6 bases, with 13 bases between. Germline CDR1 reads SGHDT; CDR2 reads YYEEEE. Here the CDR3 DNA reads TGTGCCAGCAGCTTGGGGCGGTGGACAATCAATGAGCAGTTCTTC. Protein product: CASSLGRWTINEQFF.

The chain uses TRBV7-3 and TRBJ2-6, with 8 bases matching TRBD1. V was clipped by 5 bases and J by 0 bases; unmatched bases: 9. Germline V lookup: CDR1 SGHTA, CDR2 FQGTGA. CDR3 length equals 18 residues. CDR3 nucleotide sequence: TGTGCCAGCAGCCTCCAGGGGGCTTCAAGCTCTGGGGCCAACGTCCTGACTTTC. Protein sequence: CASSLQGASSSGANVLTF.

V and J are TRBV11-2 and TRBJ2-1, with 7 nucleotides matching TRBD1. The germline V gene has CDR1 SGHAT and CDR2 FQNNGV. The J segment lost 0 bases and the V segment lost 5 bases, leaving 10 bases of the junction unmatched. The CDR3 covers 17 residues. In DNA form, the CDR3 reads TGTGCCAGCAGCATTCAACAGGGGTCTAGCTCCTACAATGAGCAGTTCTTC. Translation: CASSIQQGSSSYNEQFF. Filled out from reference TRBV11-2 and TRBJ2-1, the complete variable domain reads EAGVAQSPRYKIIEKRQSVAFWCNPISGHATLYWYQQILGQGPKLLIQFQNNGVVDDSQLPKDRFSAERLKGVDSTLKIQPAKLEDSAVYLCASSIQQGSSSYNEQFFGPGTRLTVL.

This clonotype was picked up many times. As DNA, the CDR3 is TGCGCCAGCAGCCCCAAAGGGCACACCGGGGAGCTGTTTTTT. Its protein is CASSPKGHTGELFF. The chain recombines TRBV5-1 with TRBJ2-2; D is unresolved. Per germline, CDR1 SGHRS and CDR2 YFSETQ. This CDR3 comprises 14 residues. V dropped 4 bases and J dropped 3 bases, with 10 bases sitting between them.

This clonotype was detected a few times. The V gene is TRBV2, the J gene TRBJ1-6; possibly TRBD1 for D (5 bases). The CDR3 covers 16 residues. Germline loops: CDR1 SNHLY, CDR2 FYNNEI. Trimming shortened V by 3 bases and J by 7 bases, and 16 bases separated the two germline ends. CDR3 DNA sequence: TGTGCCAGCAGTGAGTGGGGGGACTCCGAGAATTCACCCCTCCACTTT. It translates to CASSEWGDSENSPLHF.

The chain employs TRBV5-1 and TRBJ2-3; 10 positions match TRBD1. V trimming: 3 bases; J trimming: 0 bases; junction bases outside the gene matches: 16. Per germline, CDR1 SGHRS and CDR2 YFSETQ. CDR3 size: 20 residues. DNA of the CDR3: TGCGCCAGCAGCTGGACCGGGACAGGGGCCGATTACCCTAGCACAGATACGCAGTATTTT. This translates into CASSWTGTGADYPSTDTQYF. The entire variable domain, with the rest obtained from reference TRBV5-1 and TRBJ2-3, is as follows: KAGVTQTPRYLIKTRGQQVTLSCSPISGHRSVSWYQQTPGQGLQFLFEYFSETQRNKGNFPGRFSGRQFSNSRSEMNVSTLELGDSALYLCASSWTGTGADYPSTDTQYFGPGTRLTVL.

In this sample, this clonotype turned up a few times. The CDR3 loop is CALDRDALNTEAFF. In nucleotides, the CDR3 is TGTGCCTTAGACCGGGACGCATTGAACACTGAAGCTTTCTTT. This chain links TRBV30 with TRBJ1-1; the D gene is possibly TRBD1 (5 bases). Per germline, CDR1 GTSNPN and CDR2 SVGIG (reference sequence). CDR3 length: 14 amino acids. V gave up 7 bases and J gave up 0 bases, with 15 bases separating them.

This clonotype occurred many times. The chain employs TRBV7-2 and TRBJ2-3; a weak D match, TRBD2 (6 bases). This CDR3 has 13 amino acids. Trimming took 3 bases from V and 2 from J, leaving 6 bases between them. The germline gives CDR1 SGHTA, CDR2 FQGNSA. CDR3 in amino acids: CASSLDYTDTQYF. CDR3 sequence (DNA): TGTGCCAGCAGCTTGGACTACACAGATACGCAGTATTTT.

In this sample, this clonotype turned up a few times. The CDR3 sequence: CASTPFGVGGTEAFF. For the CDR3, the DNA is TGTGCCAGCACCCCCTTCGGGGTGGGGGGCACTGAAGCTTTCTTT. This rearrangement joins TRBV6-5 to TRBJ1-1; a possible D gene is TRBD1 (5 bases). This CDR3 is built from 15 residues. Between the trimmed V and J ends, which lost 7 bases and 4 bases, there was a span of 19 bases. Germline V gene data show CDR1 as MNHEY and CDR2 as SVGAGI.

As regards this clonotype: Just one base apart from a much larger clone, this may be a read error. The chain recombines TRBV7-6 with TRBJ2-1; 7 nucleotides match TRBD1. The CDR3 spans 13 residues. V was clipped by 4 bases and J by 6 bases; unmatched bases: 3. Germline V gives CDR1 SGHVS, CDR2 FNYEAQ. The CDR3 loop is CASSYDRVNEQFF. DNA for the CDR3: TGTGCCAGCAGCTACGACAGGGTCAATGAGCAGTTCTTC.

The sample holds a few counts of this clonotype. The V call is TRBV27, the J call TRBJ2-7; D gene unclear. CDR1 MNHEY and CDR2 SMNVEV come from the germline V gene (reference sequence). There are 14 residues in the CDR3. V was cut by 7 bases and J by 4 bases, with 17 bases left in between. The CDR3 nucleotides read TGTGCCAGCAAGATCGCGCAGGCTAAATACGAGCAGTACTTC. Translated: CASKIAQAKYEQYF.

V gene TRBV4-3 combines with J gene TRBJ2-5; maybe TRBD2 (6 bases). The CDR3 runs to 17 residues. Trimming removed 4 bases from V and 4 bases from J, with 22 bases in between. The germline V gene encodes CDR1 LGHNA and CDR2 YSLEER. CDR3 coding DNA: TGCGCCAGCAGCCGCCTAGGGGAGTTGGGGGGAGGAGAGACCCAGTACTTC. It yields the protein CASSRLGELGGGETQYF.

This clonotype has more than one count but fewer than ten. The chain employs TRBV7-6 and TRBJ2-1; 7 positions match TRBD2. V trimming: 5 bases; J trimming: 7 bases; junction bases outside the gene matches: 8. The CDR3 has 14 residues. In germline, CDR1 is SGHVS, CDR2 FNYEAQ. This chain's CDR3 is CASSPERGPNEQFF. CDR3 coding DNA: TGTGCCAGCAGCCCTGAGCGGGGACCTAATGAGCAGTTCTTC.

The gene calls are TRBV7-2 and TRBJ1-4; no firm D call. The CDR3 length is 14 residues. Looked up from germline, CDR1 is SGHTA and CDR2 is FQGNSA. The germline V and J ends were trimmed by 4 bases and 10 bases, with 16 bases remaining between them. The CDR3 loop is CASSSGMKEAKLFF. CDR3 bases: TGTGCCAGCAGCTCCGGGATGAAGGAGGCAAAACTGTTTTTT. The entire variable domain, with the rest obtained from reference TRBV7-2 and TRBJ1-4, is as follows: GAGVSQSPSNKVTEKGKDVELRCDPISGHTALYWYRQSLGQGLEFLIYFQGNSAPDKSGLPSDRFSAERTGGSVSTLTIQRTQQEDSAVYLCASSSGMKEAKLFFGSGTQLSVL.